The rows below give T cell receptor beta chains drawn from one sample of a study of T cell repertoires in cytomegalovirus infection. Which antigens these TCRs recognize remains unknown. TCRdb recomputed calls from the reads with MiXCR, one row per CDR3 protein. The data contain some 800,000 distinct CDR3 sequences, almost 30% of them singletons. The input for sequencing was cultured CD8+ T cells from PBMCs, taken from culture after CMV antigen stimulation. Source of these receptors: a human donor in good health (CMV status not recorded). Some clones in this sample may be carry-over from other donors' samples. The conserved cysteine and the conserved F or W are not part of the CDR3 here. Each record gives: V gene, CDR3 length, J gene, CDR3 protein.

TRBV6-2/TRBV6-3,13,TRBJ1-6,ASNRQGARNSPLH
TRBV29-1,12,TRBJ1-2,SVTGTQKDYGYT
TRBV6-5,15,TRBJ2-3,ASSYSPSGGSTDTQY
TRBV5-6,10,TRBJ2-7,ASSSRINEQY
TRBV7-6,14,TRBJ2-3,ASSFPSRDAQDTQY
TRBV5-6,14,TRBJ2-4,ASSLRAGTRKNIQY
TRBV6-1,11,TRBJ2-7,ASSENSLYEQY
TRBV9,13,TRBJ1-5,ASSVGQGRGQPQH
TRBV19,11,TRBJ1-6,ASKGTDNSPLH
TRBV12-3/TRBV12-4,10,TRBJ2-7,ASTLTEYEQY
TRBV5-8,9,TRBJ1-6,ASTQGSPLH
TRBV18,16,TRBJ2-5,ASSPGQLSAGAKETQY
TRBV7-9,14,TRBJ2-5,ASSDWGLAGAETQY
TRBV29-1,13,TRBJ2-7,SVDTSGTASYEQY
TRBV4-1,12,TRBJ1-5,ASSHPDRNQPQH
TRBV27,11,TRBJ2-1,ASSATGYNEQF
TRBV6-5,16,TRBJ2-5,ASSYSSLAGGPGETQY
TRBV28,14,TRBJ2-2,ASSFWQELLNGELF
TRBV10-3,9,TRBJ2-2,ATYITGELF
TRBV10-3,15,TRBJ2-1,AISESKGRGRYNEQF
TRBV19,12,TRBJ2-1,ASSVLPGQTEQF
TRBV6-2/TRBV6-3,13,TRBJ1-5,ASSFTRQGVQPQH
TRBV6-1,11,TRBJ1-5,ASTALLNQPQH
TRBV18,13,TRBJ2-1,ASSPTGVRGNEQF
TRBV28,13,TRBJ2-3,ASSLESEGLDTQY
TRBV6-6,11,TRBJ2-2,APGKRNTGELF
TRBV20-1,19,TRBJ2-1,SASTATLVDELARPRGEQF
TRBV5-4,13,TRBJ2-1,ASKERGLGYNEQF
TRBV29-1,11,TRBJ2-1,SVLRGSYNEQF
TRBV6-5,10,TRBJ1-1,ASSYGGLEAF
TRBV28,15,TRBJ2-3,ATQFFRDRWIRDTQY
TRBV7-2,13,TRBJ2-5,ASSFTSGGIETQY
TRBV10-3,13,TRBJ2-5,AIRGTGPFQETQY
TRBV6-6,15,TRBJ1-1,ASSYSNRWGGGTEAF
TRBV6-5,12,TRBJ2-1,PSKTSGGAGEQF
TRBV11-2,16,TRBJ2-2,ASTLAWGEGTNTGELF
TRBV7-2,12,TRBJ1-1,ASSPQALNTEAF
TRBV6-1,12,TRBJ1-5,ASSDSQGREPQH
TRBV6-2/TRBV6-3,17,TRBJ2-1,ASIVDRPLILYYYNEQF
TRBV13,13,TRBJ2-1,ASSSHRDSGNEQF
TRBV7-9,14,TRBJ2-4,ASSLATGVAKNIQY
TRBV12-5,12,TRBJ1-1,ASGQGTGWTEAF
TRBV15,9,TRBJ2-1,ATSREYEQF